This T cell receptor (beta chain) was captured by sequencing in a study of blood T cell repertoires in COVID-19. Study in general: The United States, Italy and Spain were the sources of the acute and convalescent COVID-19 samples.

Original processing methods: It was from reference gene primer amplification that nucleated cell counts were estimated. The repertoire was sequenced with immunoSEQ multiplex PCR; TCRdb's copy has only in-frame clones and lacks some. The D gene and trimming were derived from the DNA, and the V and J assignments and clone size from that table. The table has more than 75,000 clones, around 89% seen once; the top ten hold around 4.5%. This TCR was sampled from a woman aged 80 or over with active COVID-19. Sequencing was done on a sample of peripheral blood.

The CDR3 loop is CASSLGGYEQYF. The CDR3 nucleotides read TGCGCCAGCAGCTTAGGGGGCTACGAGCAGTACTTC. This rearrangement joins TRBV5-1 to TRBJ2-7, with D possibly matching TRBD1 (6 bases). Germline loops: CDR1 SGHRS, CDR2 YFSETQ. Between the trimmed V and J ends, which lost 2 bases and 3 bases, there was a span of 6 bases. CDR3 size: 12 residues.